A selection of T cell receptor beta chains follows, all from one sample in a study of blood T cell repertoires in COVID-19. The assay was immunoSEQ multiplex PCR, and TCRdb's table has in-frame clones only and misses some. The sample records some 78,000 clones, 80% to 90% being singletons. The sample taken for sequencing was peripheral blood. These TCRs come from a man aged 45-60 years with active or convalescent COVID-19. Both conserved end residues are part of each CDR3.

j_call | v_call | cdr3_aa
TRBJ2-2 | TRBV12-5 | CASGLTRWAGGRTGELFF
TRBJ2-7 | TRBV19 | CASSTRRDSSYEQYF
TRBJ2-7 | TRBV10-3 | CAISEGAGYEQYF
TRBJ1-1 | TRBV20-1 | CSARGGEAFF
TRBJ2-5 | TRBV19 | CASTSTGIQETQYF
TRBJ1-1 | TRBV29-1 | CSGNRGVDTEAFF
TRBJ1-1 | TRBV5-5 | CASSLVAGVNTEAFF
TRBJ2-3 | TRBV7-2 | CASSPHGSGGATDTQYF
TRBJ1-4 | TRBV5-1 | CASSTTSTATNEKLFF
TRBJ1-5 | TRBV4-1 | CASSQERADYSNQPQHF
TRBJ2-3 | TRBV21-1 | CAIPLEGLAGLIDTQYF
TRBJ2-2 | TRBV27 | CASRKPGLANTGELFF
TRBJ2-5 | TRBV18 | CASSPIGGETQYF
TRBJ1-1 | TRBV29-1 | CSVSTVSGTEAFF
TRBJ1-1 | TRBV2 | CASSSGVDTEAFF
TRBJ1-1 | TRBV29-1 | CSVAGGTGTEAFF
TRBJ2-5 | TRBV2 | CASSVGGETQYF
TRBJ1-2 | TRBV3-1/TRBV3-2 | CASSQILSGGYTF
TRBJ2-3 | TRBV28 | CASSPGTSGRVTQYF
TRBJ2-1 | TRBV11-2 | CASSSTLSGGAYEQFF
TRBJ2-3 | TRBV2 | CASSATNTQYF
TRBJ1-1 | TRBV7-2 | CASSLLTGTNTEAFF
TRBJ2-5 | TRBV11-3 | CASSPDLREETQYF
TRBJ1-3 | TRBV29-1 | CSASDRGSSGNTIYF
TRBJ2-3 | TRBV11-3 | CASSLDNGGTTDTQYF
TRBJ2-3 | TRBV6-1 | CASSEIAGVGTDTQYF
TRBJ2-5 | TRBV5-1 | CASSGQGLAGGQETQYF
TRBJ2-3 | TRBV19 | CASSKMTGASTDTQYF
TRBJ1-5 | TRBV6-1 | CASSELFWGEPNQPQHF
TRBJ2-1 | TRBV5-1 | CASSLRQESSYNEQFF
TRBJ2-7 | TRBV28 | CASKAGGGSSYEQYF
TRBJ1-5 | TRBV6-2/TRBV6-3 | CASSYGPVLGPQHF
TRBJ1-2 | TRBV27 | CASTQQGGSGYTF
TRBJ2-1 | TRBV7-8 | CASSLNRGGSDEQFF
TRBJ2-7 | TRBV5-1 | CASSRGQTYEQYF
TRBJ1-2 | TRBV5-6 | CASSSPGQGNYGYTF
TRBJ2-7 | TRBV28 | CASRERRPTGEQYF
TRBJ1-4 | TRBV19 | CASAARATNEKLFF
TRBJ1-3 | TRBV30 | CAWDRGGGNTIYF
TRBJ2-3 | TRBV28 | CASSLRRGRASTDTQYF
TRBJ2-3 | TRBV7-6 | CASSRHRTSGKRGRGTDTQYF
TRBJ2-1 | TRBV4-1 | CASSQDRAGGPYNEQFF
TRBJ1-5 | TRBV7-8 | CASSQGRSNQPQHF
TRBJ1-5 | TRBV5-8 | CASSSGRTNNQPQHF
TRBJ1-1 | TRBV19 | CASSIIAANTEAFF
TRBJ2-3 | TRBV30 | CAWTRGDIFSGRAWADTQYF
TRBJ2-3 | TRBV9 | CASSVVPSGGPDTQYF
TRBJ1-1 | TRBV11-1 | CASSFVFGANTEAFF
TRBJ2-3 | TRBV18 | CASSFLAGDLDTQYF
TRBJ1-5 | TRBV27 | CASSPTGGPQPQHF
TRBJ2-7 | TRBV13 | CASSLSRGGFSYEQYF
TRBJ2-1 | TRBV24-1 | CATSDSSKAGNSYNEQFF
TRBJ2-6 | TRBV24-1 | CATSDANRGRGANVLTF
TRBJ2-5 | TRBV12-3/TRBV12-4 | CASSPAGGKTQYF
TRBJ1-3 | TRBV7-2 | CASSLTNPGGGNTIYF
TRBJ1-6 | TRBV7-8 | CASSLALGANSPLHF
TRBJ1-6 | TRBV27 | CASSLIPGGPSPYNSPLHF
TRBJ1-2 | TRBV5-4 | CASSLAGVRGHGYTF
TRBJ2-3 | TRBV27 | CASSLTSTDTQYF